This T cell receptor beta chain was found in a study of CD8 T cells in ankylosing spondylitis (dated by TCRdb to the late 2010s). At the level of the whole study: The study set out to find disease-linked TCR variants by profiling T cell receptor beta repertoires in ankylosing spondylitis patients and healthy donors. The whole study cohort included 108 healthy donors and roughly 24 ankylosing spondylitis patients. Peripheral blood samples were taken, and synovial fluid was additionally collected from ankylosing spondylitis patients. Beyond this particular receptor, the publication reports: The disease-linked clones were reported to be significantly enriched in matched synovial fluid samples from ankylosing spondylitis patients. The disease-linked clones had a CD8+ phenotype and were found at relatively low frequencies in peripheral blood. Some of the motif variants had been reported before in the synovial fluid and blood of reactive arthritis patients, a finding that suggests common disease-initiation mechanisms. A TCR beta motif made up of several highly homologous amino acid variants appeared to be characteristic of blood from ankylosing spondylitis patients.

CDR1 and CDR2 were assigned from the germline V gene as SQVTM and ANQGSEA. V and J lose 8 bases and 1 base, and a span of 10 bases separates them. From the cysteine up to the phenylalanine, the CDR3 has a length of 12 residues. The entry retains the CDR3 DNA only, 36 bases that are in frame from base 1. Instrument on record: Illumina HiSeq 2500. Quantitative 5'-RACE with molecular barcodes was the method used to prepare the TCR beta libraries. On the authors' methods: Disease-linked TCR variants were identified with a new computational method built on a probabilistic model of VDJ rearrangement. TCRdb took the public reads, trimmed them with fastp at Q25, ran MiXCR for clone calling and kept in-frame beta chains. Entries are consolidated by CDR3 protein sequence, retaining the most common genes and DNA. The authors' filters were not applied to this entry. Within this sample are 250,000 or so distinct CDR3 sequences, with more than 20% of them counted one time only. The ten top clones hold around 0.58% of the sample.

This clonotype was counted between two and nine times. Its cognate antigen has yet to be identified. Base qualities are not at hand, and no much larger clone is one base apart. Material: blood, either unsorted or a sorted T cell fraction (not recorded which). The TCR sequence derives from a male donor with ankylosing spondylitis or in good health (not recorded which). Rearrangement joined TRBV29-1 to TRBJ2-3, with TRBD2 perhaps the D gene, on 6 matching bases. The DNA reads as follows: TGCAGCACGGGGGAACGCACAGATACGCAGTATTTT. Translated, it reads CSTGERTDTQYF.